This entry describes one TCR beta chain. The length of the CDR3 is 14 residues. From germline, CDR1 is MDHEN and CDR2 SYDVKM. V gave up 7 bases and J gave up 1 base, with 8 bases separating them. RNA transcripts gave rise to amplified TCR beta CDR3 regions. During a first-round RT-PCR of the TCR CDR3, the HTBI primer set was used. TCRdb re-called the multiplex PCR reads with MiXCR, one entry per CDR3 protein. The sample yields around 500,000 distinct CDR3 sequences, around 16% seen once. This entry comes from a study of T cells in Graves' hyperthyroidism and ophthalmopathy. Study overall: Peripheral blood sampling occurred at initial diagnosis, before any treatment.

Input material: blood. The TCR comes from a woman in her twenties or thirties with Graves' ophthalmopathy. This rearrangement joins TRBV28 to TRBJ1-6; the D is unclear. For the CDR3, the DNA is TGTGCCAGCACGATGAGGTCCTATAATTCACCCCTCCACTTT. Translating it yields CASTMRSYNSPLHF.